This TCR beta chain was obtained from a study of low-dose radiotherapy and immunotherapy resistance in tumors. About the research overall: While receiving nivolumab 240 mg every two weeks, patients also received ipilimumab 1 mg/kg every six weeks, both intravenously.

Time point specified: before trial treatment. Treatment of the donors consisted of nivolumab and ipilimumab (plus aspirin, low-dose cyclophosphamide and low-dose radiotherapy). All eligible patients presented with advanced solid tumors that contained no tumor-infiltrating lymphocytes. cDNA synthesis used a TRAV/TRBV-specific primer set for both chains. TCR amplification ran roughly 20 PCR cycles using constant-region and V-primer adapter primers. Isolated mRNA underwent amplification via in vitro transcription. TCRdb used MiXCR to reprocess the reads, holding one entry per CDR3 protein. The sample shows tens of thousands of distinct CDR3 sequences, more than 20% of them seen only once. This clonotype came up many times. V lost 2 bases to trimming and J lost 0 bases, with 5 bases between them. The germline V gene encodes CDR1 LGHDT and CDR2 YNNKEL (reference sequence). This CDR3 contains 14 residues.

The V call is TRBV3-1, the J call TRBJ2-1; D gene unclear. The starting material was PBMCs, obtained before treatment. The receptor was derived from a male donor with rectosigmoid adenocarcinoma. The CDR3 DNA sequence: TGTGCCAGCAGCCAACAGAGCTCCTACAATGAGCAGTTCTTC. Translation: CASSQQSSYNEQFF.